This T cell receptor beta chain was obtained from a study of tumor-infiltrating lymphocytes in oesophageal squamous cell carcinoma. From germline, CDR1 is SSHAT and CDR2 FNYEAQ (reference sequence). There are 13 residues in the CDR3. TCRdb re-called the PCR reads through MiXCR, storing one row per CDR3 protein. The sample includes approximately 18,000 distinct CDR3 sequences, roughly half of them seen just once. This clonotype was seen more than once but under ten times. At one end, the junction sequence differs from germline, possibly due to a read error. The chain links TRBV7-7 to TRBJ2-1; unclear D gene. Material: esophageal tumor tissue. The sequence was collected from a male donor with esophageal squamous cell carcinoma. The CDR3 here is CASSFTIGNEQFF. DNA for the CDR3: TGTGCTAGCAGCTTTACTATAGGTAATGAGCAGTTCTTC.